This T cell receptor (beta chain) stems from a study of blood T cell repertoires in COVID-19. Study information: COVID-19 samples from acute and convalescent phases originated in the United States, Italy and Spain. PBMCs, B-cell-depleted T cells, or T cells were the source of the cDNA or gDNA that made up the material.

In terms of age and location, participants ranged from roughly 18 to 100 years and lived in approximately 26 US areas. Cohort assignment relied on participant-reported clinical history. Generated by immunoSEQ multiplex PCR, the TCRdb table keeps only in-frame clones and is missing some. The sample contains 470,000 or so clones, around nine tenths of which appear only once. The sequencing sample was made of PBMCs or T cells enriched from blood (not recorded which). The TCR sequence derives from a woman between 18 and 29 years old with acute COVID-19.

CDR3 residues: CASSVAPSRGRDNEQYF. In nucleotides, the CDR3 is TGTGCCAGCAGCGTAGCTCCCTCGAGGGGGCGCGACAACGAGCAGTACTTC. The genes are TRBV9 and TRBJ2-7; 7 bases are a match to TRBD1. The V segment lost 0 bases and the J segment 5 bases; nucleotides outside the gene matches: 14. This CDR3 region has 17 residues. The germline V gene encodes CDR1 SGDLS and CDR2 YYNGEE.